The 26 T cell receptor beta chains listed next were all sequenced from one sample in a study of cytomegalovirus exposure and HLA in healthy donors (dated 2017 in TCRdb). The library was built by means of the immunoSEQ multiplex PCR assay. For the multiplex PCR, a mixture combining 60 forward primers for TCR Vbeta segments and 13 reverse primers for TCR Jbeta segments was used. In its TCRdb copy, this immuneACCESS table keeps in-frame sequences only and misses some clones. Where compared with another copy, unresolved V genes explain less than half of these, and the others have no known cause. The sample has 100,000 to 150,000 clones on record, around three quarters of them singletons. More than 1% of the sample belongs to the ten largest clones. The sequenced material came from PBMCs. These receptors all stem from a female donor in good health and CMV-seronegative.

The chain links TRBV7-9 to TRBJ2-2; TRBD1 is a possible D gene (5 bases). CDR3 length equals 14 residues. Per the germline V gene, CDR1 is SEHNR and CDR2 is FQNEAQ (reference sequence). Trimming removed 4 bases from V and 1 base from J, with 7 bases in between. CDR3 amino acids: CASSYGQNTGELFF. The CDR3, as DNA: TGTGCCAGCAGCTATGGACAGAACACCGGGGAGCTGTTTTTT.

J is TRBJ2-3 and V is TRBV5-4, with TRBD2 identical over 11 bases. With V trimmed by 4 bases and J by 7 bases, 14 bases remained unmatched. CDR1 is SGHNT and CDR2 is YYREEE in the germline V gene (reference sequence). The CDR3 spans 17 residues. The CDR3 DNA reads TGTGCCAGCAGCAGGGGCCTAGCGGGGGGTTCGACAAATACGCAGTATTTT. Translating gives CASSRGLAGGSTNTQYF. The complete variable domain, with remaining parts taken from reference TRBV5-4 and TRBJ2-3, reads ETGVTQSPTHLIKTRGQQVTLRCSSQSGHNTVSWYQQALGQGPQFIFQYYREEENGRGNFPPRFSGLQFPNYSSELNVNALELDDSALYLCASSRGLAGGSTNTQYFGPGTRLTVL.

The chain carries TRBV6-1 and TRBJ2-3; tentative D call: TRBD2 (5 bases). V was cut by 4 bases and J by 1 base, with 18 bases left in between. The germline V gene has CDR1 MNHNS and CDR2 SASEGT. The CDR3 is made up of 17 amino acids. CDR3 DNA sequence: TGTGCCAGCAGTGGCCCCCTGCGGTCGAGGGGCACAGATACGCAGTATTTT. It translates to CASSGPLRSRGTDTQYF.

For this clone: Mismatch with germline at one junction end may stem from a read error. This sequence joins TRBV7-7 and TRBJ2-5; D gene uncertain. The CDR3 is 15 amino acids. Germline-derived CDR1 and CDR2 are SSHAT and FNYEAQ (reference sequence). CDR3 bases: TGTGCTAGCAGCTTACGTGACAATCCCCGGGAGACCCAGTACTTC. This encodes CASSLRDNPRETQYF. Supplemented by reference TRBV7-7 and TRBJ2-5, the full variable domain reads GAGVSQSPRYKVTKRGQDVTLRCDPISSHATLYWYQQALGQGPEFLTYFNYEAQPDKSGLPSDRFSAERPEGSISTLTIQRTEQRDSAMYRCASSLRDNPRETQYFGPGTRLLVL.

The CDR3 nucleotides read TGTGCCAGTAAACGGACTAGCACAGATACGCAGTATTTT. Encoded protein: CASKRTSTDTQYF. J is TRBJ2-3 and V is TRBV19; a weak D match, TRBD2 (5 bases). CDR1 is LNHDA and CDR2 is SQIVND in the germline V gene (reference sequence). This CDR3 has 13 residues. V was clipped by 7 bases and J by 0 bases, with 8 bases between them.

The gene calls are TRBV5-1 and TRBJ1-1; D is uncertain. V lost 3 bases and J lost 2, with 8 bases in between. The CDR3 covers 13 residues. Germline values: CDR1 SGHRS, CDR2 YFSETQ. CDR3 amino acids: CASSSTVNTEAFF. In DNA, the CDR3 is TGCGCCAGCAGCTCAACAGTAAACACTGAAGCTTTCTTT. Full variable domain (missing parts from reference TRBV5-1 and TRBJ1-1): KAGVTQTPRYLIKTRGQQVTLSCSPISGHRSVSWYQQTPGQGLQFLFEYFSETQRNKGNFPGRFSGRQFSNSRSEMNVSTLELGDSALYLCASSSTVNTEAFFGQGTRLTVV.

This rearrangement joins TRBV9 to TRBJ2-3; TRBD2 matches at 14 bases. The CDR3 spans 17 residues. Germline V gives CDR1 SGDLS, CDR2 YYNGEE. Losses at the gene ends were 2 bases for V and 4 bases for J; bases not matched to a gene: 6. CDR3 nucleotide sequence: TGTGCCAGCAGCGTTCTGTCGGGACTAGCGGGAGCAGATACGCAGTATTTT. It encodes CASSVLSGLAGADTQYF.

The rearrangement uses TRBV6-1 and TRBJ1-1; maybe TRBD1 (6 bases). The germline V gene has CDR1 MNHNS and CDR2 SASEGT. The CDR3 length is 14 residues. The ends were cut back, 8 bases at V and 1 base at J, with 14 bases in the middle. CDR3 sequence (DNA): TGTGCCAGCTTGAGGGGGTGGGGGAACACTGAAGCTTTCTTT. As protein: CASLRGWGNTEAFF.

This chain links TRBV13 with TRBJ2-7; weak D call: TRBD2 (6 bases). V lost 5 bases, J lost 2 bases, and 16 bases lay in between. In germline, CDR1 is PRHDT, CDR2 FYEKMQ (reference sequence). The CDR3 sequence is 15 residues long. The CDR3 spells CASSPRRGDAYEQYF. In nucleotides, the CDR3 is TGTGCCAGCAGCCCCAGGAGGGGAGACGCCTACGAGCAGTACTTC.

The chain combines TRBV2 with TRBJ2-7; tentative D call: TRBD2 (5 bases). The V and J ends lost 7 bases and 7 bases respectively, with 14 bases between them. CDR1 and CDR2 from the germline V gene are SNHLY and FYNNEI. CDR3 length: 12 residues. The CDR3 DNA sequence: TGTGCCAGCATCGGGGAGACGGGTGAGCAGTACTTC. Its translation: CASIGETGEQYF.

This rearrangement joins TRBV4-2 to TRBJ2-3, with TRBD2 identical over 8 bases. The CDR3 is 18 residues long. The V gene end was trimmed by 0 bases and the J gene end by 4 bases; junction bases not matched to a gene: 12. Per germline, CDR1 LGHNA and CDR2 YNFKEQ. CDR3 protein: CASSQDLVGRAVADTQYF. CDR3 nucleotides: TGTGCCAGCAGCCAAGATCTAGTCGGGAGGGCTGTTGCAGATACGCAGTATTTT.

The chain carries TRBV5-1 and TRBJ2-7; possibly TRBD2 for D (6 bases). Trimming left V 6 bases short and J 5 bases short, with 15 bases between. The length of the CDR3 is 13 residues. Germline CDR1 and CDR2: SGHRS and YFSETQ. The CDR3, as DNA: TGCGCCAGCACAAACGCCGGGGGAGACGAGCAGTACTTC. Protein sequence: CASTNAGGDEQYF.

CDR3 sequence: CAWGDRVGEQYF. The CDR3 DNA is TGTGCCTGGGGGGACAGGGTTGGCGAGCAGTACTTC. The chain couples TRBV30 to TRBJ2-7; 9 bases align to TRBD1. The germline V gene has CDR1 GTSNPN and CDR2 SVGIG (reference sequence). With 5 bases clipped from V and 6 bases from J, the junction kept 5 bases outside the gene matches. The CDR3 spans 12 residues.

This clone was detected only a few times. The gene calls are TRBV6-5 and TRBJ1-3; TRBD1 matches 8 bases. Germline CDR1 is MNHEY and CDR2 is SVGAGI. V gave up 2 bases and J gave up 6 bases; unmatched junction bases: 6. This CDR3 comprises 15 residues. The CDR3 here is CASSYDRGPSNTIYF. CDR3 bases: TGTGCCAGCAGTTACGACAGGGGACCTTCAAACACCATATATTTT.

The CDR3 nucleotides read TGTGCCAGCAGACATAGCGGGAGGGCCCAAGAGACCCAGTACTTC. Protein sequence: CASRHSGRAQETQYF. The chain has TRBV5-4 and TRBJ2-5; TRBD2 matches 11 bases. From germline, CDR1 is SGHNT and CDR2 YYREEE (reference sequence). The CDR3 has 15 residues. V was clipped by 5 bases and J by 1 base; unmatched bases: 4. The full variable domain, completed using reference TRBV5-4 and TRBJ2-5, is ETGVTQSPTHLIKTRGQQVTLRCSSQSGHNTVSWYQQALGQGPQFIFQYYREEENGRGNFPPRFSGLQFPNYSSELNVNALELDDSALYLCASRHSGRAQETQYFGPGTRLLVL.

The V and J genes are TRBV6-1 and TRBJ1-2; 7 bases align to TRBD1. The CDR3 extends over 15 amino acids. Trimming took 2 bases from V and 6 from J; bases not matched to a gene: 9. Germline CDR1 and CDR2: MNHNS and SASEGT. The CDR3 sequence is CASSETRDRVNGYTF. DNA of the CDR3: TGTGCCAGCAGTGAAACCCGGGACAGAGTCAATGGCTACACCTTC.

This chain links TRBV10-2 with TRBJ2-7; 7 bases fit TRBD2. CDR3 length: 12 amino acids. In germline, CDR1 is WSHSY, CDR2 SAAADI. J was trimmed by 9 bases and V by 2 bases; bases with no gene match: 4. This CDR3 is CASSEGRGGQYF. The CDR3 nucleotides are TGCGCCAGCAGTGAGGGCCGCGGGGGGCAGTACTTC.

V usage is TRBV6-5 and J usage is TRBJ2-5, with TRBD1 matching over 7 bases. CDR1 is MNHEY and CDR2 is SVGAGI in the germline V gene. The CDR3 is 16 amino acids. The trim removed 0 bases at V and 2 bases at J, leaving 6 bases unmatched. CDR3 loop: CASSYSTGRFQETQYF. In nucleotides, the CDR3 is TGTGCCAGCAGTTACTCGACAGGGCGCTTTCAAGAGACCCAGTACTTC.

The gene calls are TRBV13 and TRBJ2-1; 8 bases are shared with TRBD1. The CDR3 length is 16 residues. The ends lost 1 base at V and 7 bases at J; junction bases unmatched: 9. Germline V lookup: CDR1 PRHDT, CDR2 FYEKMQ (reference sequence). CDR3 residues: CASSLDGPGGLNEQFF. Here the CDR3 DNA reads TGTGCCAGCAGCTTAGACGGGCCAGGGGGCCTGAATGAGCAGTTCTTC.

The V call is TRBV6-1, the J call TRBJ1-4; no clear D gene. CDR1 MNHNS and CDR2 SASEGT come from the germline V gene. The CDR3 has 14 residues. The V gene lost 8 bases and the J gene lost 0 bases, with 10 bases spanning the gap. The CDR3 DNA follows: TGTGCCAGCGCGGGAAGGACAACTAATGAAAAACTGTTTTTT. As protein: CASAGRTTNEKLFF.

The rearrangement joins TRBV2 to TRBJ1-2; D unresolved. CDR3 size: 11 residues. V lost 7 bases to trimming and J lost 3 bases, with 6 bases between them. Per germline, CDR1 SNHLY and CDR2 FYNNEI. The CDR3 is CASTLYYGYTF. The CDR3 nucleotides read TGTGCCAGCACACTGTACTATGGCTACACCTTC.

The rearrangement joins TRBV5-1 to TRBJ2-7, with D maybe TRBD1 (5 bases). The ends were cut back, 0 bases at V and 1 base at J, with 8 bases in the middle. The CDR3 consists of 14 residues. In germline, CDR1 is SGHRS, CDR2 YFSETQ. In DNA, the CDR3 is TGCGCCAGCAGCTTGGGCTCAGGGTCCTACGAGCAGTACTTC. Protein product: CASSLGSGSYEQYF.

The chain couples TRBV5-4 to TRBJ2-3; a weak D match, TRBD2 (6 bases). The V end was cut by 3 bases, the J end by 4 bases, with 15 bases between. This CDR3 spans 15 amino acids. Per germline, CDR1 SGHNT and CDR2 YYREEE (reference sequence). The CDR3 here is CASSSWGGRADTQYF. CDR3 in DNA: TGTGCCAGCAGCTCTTGGGGAGGAAGGGCAGATACGCAGTATTTT.

The rearrangement joins TRBV6-5 to TRBJ1-2, with 7 bases fitting TRBD1. V was pared by 2 bases and J by 6 bases, with 3 bases of the junction left unmatched. Germline CDR1 is MNHEY and CDR2 is SVGAGI. This CDR3 has 13 amino acids. Here the CDR3 DNA reads TGTGCCAGCAGTTACGAGGGGGCAGATGGCTACACCTTC. Its protein product is CASSYEGADGYTF.

The chain combines TRBV18 with TRBJ2-1; TRBD1 might be the D (5 bases). The germline V gene has CDR1 KGHSH and CDR2 LQKENI. The CDR3 contains 15 residues. The V end was cut by 1 base, the J end by 0 bases, with 7 bases between. The CDR3 DNA follows: TGTGCCAGCTCACCACTGGACACCTCCTACAATGAGCAGTTCTTC. This codes for CASSPLDTSYNEQFF.

The V and J genes are TRBV2 and TRBJ1-5; TRBD1 might be the D (6 bases). The germline V and J ends were trimmed by 6 bases and 2 bases, with 14 bases remaining between them. The CDR3 length is 15 residues. CDR1 is SNHLY, CDR2 FYNNEI, per germline. CDR3 in DNA: TGTGCCAGCAGAACAGGGTTTAATGGCAATCAGCCCCAGCATTTT. It yields the protein CASRTGFNGNQPQHF.